Below are 5 T cell receptor beta chains sequenced from a single sample in a study of blood T cell repertoires in COVID-19. Profiled with immunoSEQ multiplex PCR; TCRdb holds only in-frame clones, not every one. This sample yields about 140,000 clones, of which over 60% are seen a single time; more than 3.5% belongs to the top ten. The sample taken for sequencing was peripheral blood. The source of these receptors is a woman older than 75 with active or convalescent COVID-19.

This sequence joins TRBV11-1 and TRBJ2-7, with 7 bases that match TRBD2. Germline assignment: CDR1 SGHAT and CDR2 FQDESV (reference sequence). V shed 4 bases, J shed 6 bases, and the junction held 12 bases outside the gene matches. This CDR3 contains 15 residues. The CDR3 DNA is TGTGCCAGCAGCTCCGTACTAGCGATCCTAAGCGAGCAGTACTTC. This encodes CASSSVLAILSEQYF.

This clone has only one observation. The V gene is TRBV5-1, the J gene TRBJ1-4; 12 bases fit TRBD1. V lost 7 bases to trimming and J lost 7 bases; unmatched junction nucleotides: 8. CDR3 length equals 15 residues. In germline, CDR1 is SGHRS, CDR2 YFSETQ. The DNA for the CDR3 is TGCGCCAGCCAACTGGGACAGGGGGCAGTTGAAAAACTGTTTTTT. Residues: CASQLGQGAVEKLFF.

The V gene is TRBV6-5, the J gene TRBJ1-4; 8 bases map to TRBD1. CDR1 is MNHEY and CDR2 is SVGAGI in the germline V gene. J lost 7 bases, V lost 6 bases, and 7 bases had no gene match. The CDR3 extends over 14 amino acids. As DNA, the CDR3 is TGTGCCAGCAGCTTCGGCCAGGGGGCTGAAAAACTGTTTTTT. Translating it yields CASSFGQGAEKLFF.

This clone was observed at least ten times. The chain recombines TRBV7-2 with TRBJ1-1; D unclear. V gave up 2 bases and J gave up 0 bases, with 7 bases separating them. The CDR3 consists of 14 residues. Per the germline V gene, CDR1 is SGHTA and CDR2 is FQGNSA. The CDR3 DNA reads TGTGCCAGCAGCTTAAAGCAGGTGAACACTGAAGCTTTCTTT. Encoded protein: CASSLKQVNTEAFF.

The rearrangement joins TRBV10-3 to TRBJ1-5; perhaps TRBD1 as D (6 bases). CDR1 ENHRY and CDR2 SYGVKD come from the germline V gene. This CDR3 has 14 residues. V lost 6 bases to trimming and J lost 5 bases, with 14 bases between them. The CDR3 reads CAISSTGFDQPQHF. The CDR3 coding sequence is TGTGCCATCAGCTCTACAGGGTTCGATCAGCCCCAGCATTTT.